This is a list of T cell receptor beta chains from one sample in a study of CD8 T cells in ankylosing spondylitis. Via MiXCR, TCRdb re-called the 5' RACE reads, giving one row per CDR3 protein. The repertoire holds 670,000 or so distinct CDR3 sequences, with around a fifth as singletons. Sample: blood, either unsorted or a sorted T cell fraction (not recorded which). Receptor source: a male donor with ankylosing spondylitis. Each CDR3 is given with its conserved first and last residue. The D gene is left open where the match is weak. Clone size appears in some rows only: once, few, many, or a class for an expanded clone.

j_call clone_size v_call d_call cdr3_nt cdr3_aa
TRBJ1-1 - TRBV29-1 - TGCAGCGCGGGGCCCGGGGCGTCGACTGAAGCTTTCTTT CSAGPGASTEAFF
TRBJ1-1 few TRBV28 - TGTGCCAGCAGTTTATCCAGGGGAGGGAACACTGAAGCTTTCTTT CASSLSRGGNTEAFF
TRBJ2-1 few TRBV6-2/TRBV6-3 TRBD2 TGTGCCAGCACGACTTCTCCGGGGGGGACCGGGTTCTTC CASTTSPGGTGFF
TRBJ2-3 - TRBV7-3 - TGTGCCAGCAGCTTAAGGCTTGTCACGGGGGCCGATACGCAGTATTTT CASSLRLVTGADTQYF
TRBJ2-2 few TRBV4-2 TRBD2 TGTGCCAGCAGCCACGGGACTAGCGGATCTGTGGGGGCCGGGGAGCTGTTTTTT CASSHGTSGSVGAGELFF
TRBJ1-1 few TRBV20-1 - TGCAGTGCTAGAGATTTTAATTCGCCGACGCCGCGAGCTTTCTTT CSARDFNSPTPRAFF
TRBJ1-1 - TRBV7-2 - TGTGCCAGCAGCTTAGGGGGGGCGGGCACTGAAGCTTTCTTT CASSLGGAGTEAFF
TRBJ2-3 few TRBV6-5 - TGTGCCAGCAGTTTCGGGGCTGACACTCGCACAGATACGCAGTATTTT CASSFGADTRTDTQYF
TRBJ2-3 - TRBV7-2 - TGTGCCAGCAGCAATACACAGGCCACAGATACGCAGTATTTT CASSNTQATDTQYF
TRBJ1-1 - TRBV12-3/TRBV12-4 - TGTGCCAGCAGTTTTATAGGGCGTAACACTGAAGCTTTCTTT CASSFIGRNTEAFF
TRBJ2-7 - TRBV27 - TGTGCCAGCAGCACCCTTGGGGCCTACGAGCAGTACTTC CASSTLGAYEQYF
TRBJ2-5 - TRBV2 - TGTGCCAGCAGTGAAGGGGGGGCCTGGGAGACCCAGTACTTC CASSEGGAWETQYF
TRBJ1-1 - TRBV29-1 - TGCAGCGTTCACACAGTGAACACTGAAGCTTTCTTT CSVHTVNTEAFF
TRBJ1-2 few TRBV5-1 TRBD1 TGCGCCAGCAGCCGGGACAGGGAAGACTACACCTTC CASSRDREDYTF
TRBJ1-2 few TRBV15 TRBD1 TGTGCCACCAGCAACTACAGGGGGCTCGACTATGGCTACACCTTC CATSNYRGLDYGYTF
TRBJ2-2 many TRBV10-3 TRBD1 TGTGCCATACGACAGGGACCCTCGAACACCGGGGAGCTGTTTTTT CAIRQGPSNTGELFF
TRBJ2-1 few TRBV12-3/TRBV12-4 TRBD2 TGTGCCAGCAGTTTACGGGGGGTAGCGGCCTACAATGAGCAGTTCTTC CASSLRGVAAYNEQFF
TRBJ2-5 few TRBV20-1 TRBD1 TGCAGTGCTAGGGTTAACAGGGGCAGGGTGGAGACCCAGTACTTC CSARVNRGRVETQYF
TRBJ2-7 many TRBV5-1 - TGCGCCAGCAGCTGGACAGTGGTGGAAGGGGTTTACGAGCAGTACTTC CASSWTVVEGVYEQYF
TRBJ2-5 few TRBV7-2 TRBD1 TGTGCCAGCAGCTTAAGCTTCGACAGGGGTCAAGAGACCCAGTACTTC CASSLSFDRGQETQYF
TRBJ1-5 - TRBV15 - TGTGCCACCAGCAGAGATCTGGGGGCAGTCGCTCAGCCCCAGCATTTT CATSRDLGAVAQPQHF
TRBJ2-7 few TRBV5-6 TRBD1 TGTGCCAGCAGCTTCGGACAGGGTATCGAGCAGTACTTC CASSFGQGIEQYF
TRBJ2-1 many TRBV12-3/TRBV12-4 - TGTGCCAGCAGTTTAGCGCAGGGATTGGCAACAGTCTTC CASSLAQGLATVF
TRBJ2-1 - TRBV20-1 TRBD1 TGCAGTGCTAGTAGCACAGGGGAAGGGTACAATGAGCAGTTCTTC CSASSTGEGYNEQFF